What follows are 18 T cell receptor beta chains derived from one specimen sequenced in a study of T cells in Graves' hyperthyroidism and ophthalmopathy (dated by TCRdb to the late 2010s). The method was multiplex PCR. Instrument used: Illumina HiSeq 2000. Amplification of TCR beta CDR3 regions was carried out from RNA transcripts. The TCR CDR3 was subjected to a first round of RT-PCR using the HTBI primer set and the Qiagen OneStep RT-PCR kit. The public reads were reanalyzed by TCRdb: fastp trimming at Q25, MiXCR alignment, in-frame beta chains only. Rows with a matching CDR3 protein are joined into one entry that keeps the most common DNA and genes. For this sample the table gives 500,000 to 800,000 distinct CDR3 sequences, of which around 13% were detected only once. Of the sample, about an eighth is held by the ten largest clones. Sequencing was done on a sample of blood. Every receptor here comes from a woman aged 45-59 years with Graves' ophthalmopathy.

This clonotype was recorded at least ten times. The CDR3 sequence: CASRQLRTSGLKGVQYF. CDR3 nucleotides: TGTGCCAGCAGGCAGCTTCGGACTAGCGGGTTGAAAGGAGTTCAGTACTTC. V is TRBV28 and J is TRBJ2-4; the match to TRBD2 covers 11 bases. The trim removed 6 bases at V and 11 bases at J, leaving 18 bases unmatched. Germline values: CDR1 MDHEN, CDR2 SYDVKM. The CDR3 runs to 17 residues. Supplemented by reference TRBV28 and TRBJ2-4, the full variable domain reads DVKVTQSSRYLVKRTGEKVFLECVQDMDHENMFWYRQDPGLGLRLIYFSYDVKMKEKGDIPEGYSVSREKKERFSLILESASTNQTSMYLCASRQLRTSGLKGVQYFGAGTRLSVL.

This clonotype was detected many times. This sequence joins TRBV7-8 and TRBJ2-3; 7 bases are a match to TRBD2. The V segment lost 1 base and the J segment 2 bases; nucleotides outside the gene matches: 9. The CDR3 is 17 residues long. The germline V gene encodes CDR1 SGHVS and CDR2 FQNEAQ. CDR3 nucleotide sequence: TGTGCCAGCAGCTTAGGGGGGGGACGACAAGTCACAGATACGCAGTATTTT. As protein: CASSLGGGRQVTDTQYF.

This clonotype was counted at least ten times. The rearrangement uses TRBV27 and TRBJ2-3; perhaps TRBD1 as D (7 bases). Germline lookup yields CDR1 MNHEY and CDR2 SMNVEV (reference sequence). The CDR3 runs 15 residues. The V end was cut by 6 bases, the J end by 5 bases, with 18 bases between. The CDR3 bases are TGTGCCAGCAGGTCCAGGGGGAGCGGGTTAGATACGCAGTATTTT. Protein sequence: CASRSRGSGLDTQYF.

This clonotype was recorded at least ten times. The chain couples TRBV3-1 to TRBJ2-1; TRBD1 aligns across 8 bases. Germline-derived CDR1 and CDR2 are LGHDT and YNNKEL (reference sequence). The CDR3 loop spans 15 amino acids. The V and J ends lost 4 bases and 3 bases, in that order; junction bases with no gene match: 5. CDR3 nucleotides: TGTGCCAGCAGCCGACGACAGGGGTTCTACAATGAGCAGTTCTTC. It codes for CASSRRQGFYNEQFF.

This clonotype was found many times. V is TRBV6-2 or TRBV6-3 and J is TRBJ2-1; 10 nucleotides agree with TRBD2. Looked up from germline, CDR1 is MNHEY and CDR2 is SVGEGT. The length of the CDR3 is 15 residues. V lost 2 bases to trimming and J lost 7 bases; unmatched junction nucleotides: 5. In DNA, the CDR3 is TGTGCCAGCAGTTACCCTACTAGCGGGGCGAATGAGCAGTTCTTC. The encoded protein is CASSYPTSGANEQFF.

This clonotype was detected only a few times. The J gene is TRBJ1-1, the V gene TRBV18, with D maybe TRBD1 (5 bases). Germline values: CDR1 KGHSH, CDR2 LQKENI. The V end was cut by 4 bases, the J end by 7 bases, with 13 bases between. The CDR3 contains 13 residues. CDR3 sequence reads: CASSRESGNEAFF. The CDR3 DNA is TGTGCCAGCTCACGCGAGTCAGGGAATGAAGCTTTCTTT.

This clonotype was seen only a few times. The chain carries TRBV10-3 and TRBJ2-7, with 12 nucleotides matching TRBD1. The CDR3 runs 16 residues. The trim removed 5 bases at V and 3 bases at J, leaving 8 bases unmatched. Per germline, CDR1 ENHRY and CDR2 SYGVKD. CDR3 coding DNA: TGTGCCATCAGTTCAGGGACAGGGGGCCGGGACTACGAGCAGTACTTC. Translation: CAISSGTGGRDYEQYF.

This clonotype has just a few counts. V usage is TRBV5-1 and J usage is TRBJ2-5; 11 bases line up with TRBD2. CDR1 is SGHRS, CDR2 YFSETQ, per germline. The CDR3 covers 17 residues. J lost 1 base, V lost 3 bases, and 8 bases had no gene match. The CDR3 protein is CASSSLLAGGLQETQYF. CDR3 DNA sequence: TGCGCCAGCAGCTCCCTTCTAGCGGGAGGACTCCAAGAGACCCAGTACTTC.

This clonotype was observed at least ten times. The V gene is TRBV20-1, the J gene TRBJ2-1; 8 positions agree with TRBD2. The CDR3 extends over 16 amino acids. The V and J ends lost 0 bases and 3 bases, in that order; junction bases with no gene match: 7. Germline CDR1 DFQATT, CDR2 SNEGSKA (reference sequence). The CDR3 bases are TGCAGTGCTAGAGATCAAGTTAGCGGGGTCTACAATGAGCAGTTCTTC. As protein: CSARDQVSGVYNEQFF.

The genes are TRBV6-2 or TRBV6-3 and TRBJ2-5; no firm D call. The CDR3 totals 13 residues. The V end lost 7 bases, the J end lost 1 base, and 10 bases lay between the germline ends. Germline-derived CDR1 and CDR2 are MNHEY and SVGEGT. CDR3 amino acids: CASTGRIQETQYF. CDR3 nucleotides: TGTGCCAGCACCGGACGGATCCAAGAGACCCAGTACTTC.

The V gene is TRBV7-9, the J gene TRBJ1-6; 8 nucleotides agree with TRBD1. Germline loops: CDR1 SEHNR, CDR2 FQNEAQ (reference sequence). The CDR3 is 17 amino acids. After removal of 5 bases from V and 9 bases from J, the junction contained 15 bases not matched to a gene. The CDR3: CASSDPTGESLSSPLHF. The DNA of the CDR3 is TGTGCCAGCAGCGACCCGACAGGGGAGTCTCTTAGTTCACCCCTCCACTTT.

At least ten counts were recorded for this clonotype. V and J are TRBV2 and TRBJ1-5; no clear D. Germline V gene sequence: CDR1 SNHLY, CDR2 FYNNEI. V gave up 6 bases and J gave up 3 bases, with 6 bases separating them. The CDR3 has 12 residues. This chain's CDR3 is CASSGDNQPQHF. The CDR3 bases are TGTGCCAGCAGCGGGGACAATCAGCCCCAGCATTTT.

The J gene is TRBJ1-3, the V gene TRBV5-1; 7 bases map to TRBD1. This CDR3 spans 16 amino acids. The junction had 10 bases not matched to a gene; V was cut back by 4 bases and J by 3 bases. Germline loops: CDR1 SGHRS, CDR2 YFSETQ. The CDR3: CASSPRGGQRGNTIYF. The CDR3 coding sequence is TGCGCCAGCAGCCCCAGGGGGGGGCAGCGTGGAAACACCATATATTTT.

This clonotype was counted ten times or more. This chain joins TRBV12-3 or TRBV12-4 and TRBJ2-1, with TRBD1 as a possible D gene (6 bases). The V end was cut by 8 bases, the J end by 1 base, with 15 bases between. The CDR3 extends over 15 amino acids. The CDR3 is CASFPARGSYNEQFF. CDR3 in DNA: TGTGCCAGCTTTCCTGCCAGGGGATCCTACAATGAGCAGTTCTTC.

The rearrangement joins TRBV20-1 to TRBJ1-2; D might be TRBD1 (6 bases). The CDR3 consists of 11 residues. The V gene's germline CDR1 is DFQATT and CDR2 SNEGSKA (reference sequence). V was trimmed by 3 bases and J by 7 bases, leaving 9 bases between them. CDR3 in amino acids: CSASRGIGYTF. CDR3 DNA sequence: TGCAGTGCTAGCAGGGGTATTGGCTACACCTTC.

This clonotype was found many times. The CDR3 DNA follows: TGTGCCAGCAGCCGCCGTTTAGGGGCGGAAACTGAAGCTTTCTTT. Residues: CASSRRLGAETEAFF. This chain connects TRBV3-1 to TRBJ1-1; D perhaps matches TRBD1 (5 bases). The CDR3 covers 15 residues. Trimming took 4 bases from V and 5 from J, leaving 17 bases between them. Germline loops: CDR1 LGHDT, CDR2 YNNKEL (reference sequence).

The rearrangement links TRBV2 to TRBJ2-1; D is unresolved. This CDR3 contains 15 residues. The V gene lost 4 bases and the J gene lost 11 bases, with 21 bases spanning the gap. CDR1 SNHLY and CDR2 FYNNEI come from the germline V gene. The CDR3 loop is CASSGFGGSTMKQFF. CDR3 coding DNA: TGTGCCAGCAGTGGATTTGGCGGTTCTACAATGAAGCAGTTCTTC.

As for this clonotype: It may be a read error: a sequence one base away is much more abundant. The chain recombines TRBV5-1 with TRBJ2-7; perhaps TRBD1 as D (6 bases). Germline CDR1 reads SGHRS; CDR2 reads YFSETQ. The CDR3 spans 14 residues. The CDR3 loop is CASGLGAGDGEQYF. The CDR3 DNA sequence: TGCGCCAGCGGCTTGGGAGCAGGGGACGGGGAGCAGTACTTC. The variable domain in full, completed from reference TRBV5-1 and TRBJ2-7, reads KAGVTQTPRYLIKTRGQQVTLSCSPISGHRSVSWYQQTPGQGLQFLFEYFSETQRNKGNFPGRFSGRQFSNSRSEMNVSTLELGDSALYLCASGLGAGDGEQYFGPGTRLTVT.